A single T cell receptor beta chain is shown here with its context. The source of the sample is a study of blood T cell repertoires in COVID-19. The table came from immunoSEQ multiplex PCR; TCRdb's copy has only in-frame clones and leaves some out. The sample contains tens of thousands of clones, 70% to 90% of which appear only once. Looked up from germline, CDR1 is MGHDK and CDR2 is SYGVNS. The CDR3 covers 13 residues. Trimming stripped 2 bases from V and 5 bases from J, with 8 bases between. This rearrangement joins TRBV25-1 to TRBJ2-3; D is perhaps TRBD2 (5 bases). The clonotype comes from a woman between 55 and 75 years old with active COVID-19. The sample taken for sequencing was peripheral blood. For the CDR3, the DNA is TGTGCCAGCAGTGAAGGCCGGGAAGATACGCAGTATTTT. It specifies CASSEGREDTQYF.